This T cell receptor beta chain was sequenced in a study of T-cell memory formation after mild COVID-19. Trimming cost V 3 bases and J 1 base, with 13 bases left between them. Germline assignment: CDR1 DFQATT and CDR2 SNEGSKA (reference sequence). The CDR3 spans 16 residues. MiXCR, run by TCRdb on the 5' RACE reads, gives a single entry per CDR3 protein. The sample has just over 200,000 distinct CDR3 sequences, around 9.1% seen once; the top ten hold around 3.3%. Study observations and caveats: Some clones that responded were present in memory (sampled pre-infection), which suggests cross-reactive memory joined. The main location of contracting CD4+ clones was CM and EM, and that of contracting CD8+ clones was EMRA.

This clonotype was observed many times. Its matching antigen is unknown. The sequenced sample was PBMCs or a T cell subset sorted from them (not recorded which). The chain carries TRBV20-1 and TRBJ1-6; D remains ambiguous. The TCR originated in a young man who had mild COVID-19 (a few samples of this study predate the infection). Cell type and time point are not known. CDR3 in DNA: TGCAGTGCTAGTCAGGCATTGGGATCCTATAATTCACCCCTCCACTTT. Translated, it gives CSASQALGSYNSPLHF.